This TCR beta chain was identified during a study of T cell responses to AZD1222 COVID-19 vaccine. Regarding the study as a whole: At baseline, seropositivity was found in only six AZD1222 recipients. Every sample of the repertoires postdated the peak T cell response. As reported, nearly half of all spike-specific TCRs target variant regions that are unmutated.

The method was immunoSEQ multiplex PCR; TCRdb's version includes in-frame clones alone and lacks a portion of them. The sample lists more than 140,000 clones; about 91% were seen once. The V gene's germline CDR1 is ENHRY and CDR2 SYGVKD. V lost 6 bases, J lost 4 bases, and 5 bases stayed unmatched. This CDR3 contains 14 residues. In regard to this clone: As yet, its antigen is unknown.

The TCR sequence derives from an adult in good health. This chain uses TRBV10-3 with TRBJ1-3; 8 positions match TRBD1. The sample consisted of peripheral blood, taken on day 0 of MenACWY control vaccination. The CDR3 spells CAISSRGQGNTIYF. CDR3 nucleotides: TGTGCCATCAGCAGCAGGGGGCAAGGAAACACCATATATTTT.